These T cell receptor beta chains were read from a single sample in a study of Ad26.COV2.S vaccination and SARS-CoV-2 variants. Only in-frame clones appear in the TCRdb table, and some are missing; sequencing was by immunoSEQ multiplex PCR. The sample records a few hundred thousand clones, 75% to 90% being singletons. Sample: peripheral blood, taken in a trial of Ad26.COV2.S vaccine versus placebo. The receptors shown here come from a person between 18 and 60 years old who received the Ad26.COV2.S COVID-19 vaccine or a placebo. CDR3s include the opening cysteine and the closing phenylalanine or tryptophan. A D gene is named only where the DNA matches it firmly. Size values are once, few and many counts, or a class for expanded clones, and some rows have none.

-	TRBV29-1	-	TRBJ1-1	CSVEDTGLPEAFF	TGCAGCGTTGAAGATACGGGCCTACCTGAAGCTTTCTTT
-	TRBV11-2	once	TRBJ2-2	CASSLGRLTGELFF	TGTGCCAGCAGCTTAGGCAGGCTCACCGGGGAGCTGTTTTTT
-	TRBV30	few	TRBJ1-4	CAWSVFTAENEKLFF	TGTGCCTGGAGTGTCTTTACGGCTGAAAATGAAAAACTGTTTTTT
-	TRBV7-2	-	TRBJ2-7	CASSLGGPYEQYF	TGTGCCAGCAGCTTAGGAGGGCCGTACGAGCAGTACTTC
TRBD2	TRBV7-8	few	TRBJ2-5	CASSGRGRPKDRETQYF	TGTGCCAGCAGCGGGAGGGGTCGTCCCAAAGACAGAGAGACCCAGTACTTC
-	TRBV7-2	-	TRBJ2-5	CASSLARGMGAQYF	TGTGCCAGCAGCTTAGCGCGTGGTATGGGGGCCCAGTACTTC
-	TRBV28	-	TRBJ2-1	CASSSIYQGNEQFF	TGTGCCAGCAGTTCAATATACCAGGGGAATGAGCAGTTCTTC
-	TRBV4-1	-	TRBJ1-1	CASSQAGATEAFF	TGCGCCAGCAGCCAAGCAGGAGCCACTGAAGCTTTCTTT
-	TRBV4-2	-	TRBJ1-1	CASSRPEGVGTEAFF	TGTGCCAGCAGCCGACCGGAAGGGGTCGGCACTGAAGCTTTCTTT
TRBD1	TRBV10-3	few	TRBJ2-5	CAIRRGQFGPQYF	TGTGCCATCAGGAGGGGGCAATTCGGACCCCAGTACTTC
-	TRBV12-3/TRBV12-4	-	TRBJ2-1	CASSFYYNEQFF	TGTGCCAGCAGTTTCTATTACAATGAGCAGTTCTTC
TRBD1	TRBV11-3	once	TRBJ2-2	CASSSGQGASGELFF	TGTGCCAGCAGCTCGGGACAGGGGGCGTCAGGGGAGCTGTTTTTT
TRBD2	TRBV11-2	few	TRBJ2-2	CASSLEGSGGNTGELFF	TGTGCCAGCAGCTTAGAGGGTAGCGGGGGCAACACCGGGGAGCTGTTTTTT
-	TRBV23-1	-	TRBJ2-4	CASSQSFGKVEAKNIQYF	TGCGCCAGCAGTCAATCGTTTGGGAAAGTTGAAGCCAAAAACATTCAGTACTTC
TRBD2	TRBV19	-	TRBJ2-1	CASSSAGLAVYNEQFF	TGTGCCAGTAGTAGCGCGGGACTAGCGGTATACAATGAGCAGTTCTTC
TRBD2	TRBV7-8	-	TRBJ2-1	CASRPRILGGNEQFF	TGTGCCAGCAGACCTAGGATTCTGGGGGGGAATGAGCAGTTCTTC
-	TRBV28	-	TRBJ1-5	CASRGGRSNQPQHF	TGTGCCAGTCGGGGGGGCAGGAGCAATCAGCCCCAGCATTTT
-	TRBV7-8	-	TRBJ2-5	CASSLDSQTQYF	TGTGCCAGCAGCTTAGACAGCCAGACCCAGTACTTC
-	TRBV7-2	-	TRBJ1-6	CASSPGAYNSPLHF	TGTGCCAGCAGCCCAGGAGCCTATAATTCACCCCTCCACTTT
-	TRBV19	-	TRBJ2-7	CASNGPFHHEQYF	TGTGCCAGTAATGGGCCATTCCACCACGAGCAGTACTTC
TRBD2	TRBV9	-	TRBJ2-2	CASSALTSGFIGELFF	TGTGCCAGCAGCGCTCTGACTAGCGGGTTCATCGGGGAGCTGTTTTTT
-	TRBV7-9	-	TRBJ2-7	CASSFPENFSYEQYF	TGTGCCAGCAGCTTCCCAGAAAACTTCTCCTACGAGCAGTACTTC